The T cell receptor (beta chain) under discussion was sequenced for a study of blood T cell repertoires in COVID-19. Looking at the study overall: In each case, the material was cDNA or gDNA derived from T cells, B-cell-depleted T cells, or PBMCs.

Everyone who took part was roughly 18 to 89 years old, and they came from about two dozen US areas. Cohorts were assigned according to the clinical history that participants reported. The CDR3 loop spans 12 amino acids. Germline V CDR1 and CDR2: SGHNT, YENEEA. Between the trimmed V and J ends, which lost 2 bases and 7 bases, there was a span of 8 bases. In the original processing: Estimation of nucleated cell counts was performed using reference gene primer amplification. The protocol was immunoSEQ multiplex PCR, while the TCRdb copy is restricted to in-frame clones and leaves out a portion. That table furnishes V, J and clone size, whereas the DNA furnished D and trimming. Of hundreds of thousands of clones in the sample, 80% to 90% were seen once.

The clonotype was recovered from a man aged 18 to 30 who had recovered from COVID-19. The sequencing input was PBMCs or T cells enriched from blood (not recorded which). J is TRBJ1-1 and V is TRBV11-3; TRBD1 might be the D (5 bases). CDR3 region: CASSLRQFEAFF. The CDR3 bases are TGTGCCAGCAGCTTACGACAGTTTGAAGCTTTCTTT.